This T cell receptor (beta chain) was captured in a study of T cells after yellow fever vaccination. TCRdb redid the calling of the 5' RACE reads with MiXCR, one entry per CDR3 protein. The sample yields under 600,000 distinct CDR3 sequences, 21% seen once. The sequence was collected from a man younger than 30 who received the YFV17D yellow fever vaccine. The sequencing used PBMCs, collected approximately 22 days after the first yellow fever vaccination.

The CDR3 region has the DNA TGTGCCAGCAGTTTATTGGGACTCAGGGAGACCCAGTACTTC. This encodes CASSLLGLRETQYF. The chain recombines TRBV27 with TRBJ2-5, with D maybe TRBD2 (6 bases). There are 14 residues in the CDR3. V was clipped by 1 base and J by 5 bases, with 11 bases between them. Germline V gene data show CDR1 as MNHEY and CDR2 as SMNVEV (reference sequence).